This T cell receptor (beta chain) was sequenced for a study of blood T cell repertoires in COVID-19. The overall study: Samples representing acute and convalescent COVID-19 were sourced from the United States, Italy and Spain. T cells, B-cell-depleted T cells, or PBMCs provided the cDNA or gDNA that served as material.

CDR1 is SGHNT and CDR2 is YYREEE in the germline V gene (reference sequence). This CDR3 is 14 amino acids long. J was trimmed by 5 bases and V by 6 bases; bases with no gene match: 7. In the original processing: Reference gene primers were amplified, and this amplification served to estimate nucleated cell counts. Profiling relied on immunoSEQ multiplex PCR, and the TCRdb table lists in-frame clones only, not all of them. V, J and clone size are those of that table, while D and trimming were read from the DNA. The sample lists around 33,000 clones; roughly three quarters were seen once. The chain couples TRBV5-4 to TRBJ1-2, with 10 positions matching TRBD1. This clonotype was obtained from a human donor in a cohort sampled during active COVID-19. Input material: peripheral blood. The CDR3 DNA is TGTGCCAGCAACCCAGGACAGGGGGAATATGGCTACACCTTC. Translation: CASNPGQGEYGYTF.